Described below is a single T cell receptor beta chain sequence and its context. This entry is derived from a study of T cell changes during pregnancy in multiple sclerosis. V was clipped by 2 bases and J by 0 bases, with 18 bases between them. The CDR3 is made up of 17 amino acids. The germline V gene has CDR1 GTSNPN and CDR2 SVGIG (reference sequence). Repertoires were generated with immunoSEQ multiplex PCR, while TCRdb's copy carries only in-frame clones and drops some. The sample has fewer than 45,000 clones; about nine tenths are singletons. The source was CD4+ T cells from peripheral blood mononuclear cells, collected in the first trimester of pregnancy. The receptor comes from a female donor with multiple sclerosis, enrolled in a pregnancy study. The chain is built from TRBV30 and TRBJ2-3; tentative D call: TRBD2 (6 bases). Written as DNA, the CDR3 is TGTGCCTGGAGTTCGGGCGGGACCTATATTAGCACAGATACGCAGTATTTT. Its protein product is CAWSSGGTYISTDTQYF.